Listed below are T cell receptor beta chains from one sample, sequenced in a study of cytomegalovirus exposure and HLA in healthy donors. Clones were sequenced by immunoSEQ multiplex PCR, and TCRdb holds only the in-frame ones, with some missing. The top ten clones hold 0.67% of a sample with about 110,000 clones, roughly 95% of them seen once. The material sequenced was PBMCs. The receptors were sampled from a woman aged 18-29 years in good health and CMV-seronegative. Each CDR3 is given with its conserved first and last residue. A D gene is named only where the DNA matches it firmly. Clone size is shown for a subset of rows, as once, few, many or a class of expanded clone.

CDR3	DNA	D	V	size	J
CASSRGNANSPLHF	TGTGCCAGCAGCAGAGGTAACGCTAATTCACCCCTCCACTTT	.	TRBV9	.	TRBJ1-6
CASSLDPGGGTGELFF	TGTGCCAGCAGCTTAGATCCCGGGGGGGGGACCGGGGAGCTGTTTTTT	TRBD2	TRBV11-2	.	TRBJ2-2
CASSPQPGTGGLGYTF	TGTGCCAGCAGTCCCCAACCCGGGACAGGGGGTTTGGGCTACACCTTC	TRBD1	TRBV7-3	.	TRBJ1-2
CASSIGQSNQPQHF	TGTGCCAGTAGTATCGGACAGAGCAATCAGCCCCAGCATTTT	.	TRBV19	.	TRBJ1-5
CASSPGWTGGSYEQYF	TGTGCCAGCTCACCAGGGTGGACAGGGGGCTCCTACGAGCAGTACTTC	TRBD1	TRBV18	.	TRBJ2-7
CASSPMGLGELFF	TGCGCCAGCAGCCCGATGGGACTCGGGGAGCTGTTTTTT	.	TRBV4-1	once	TRBJ2-2
CASSPPAVEELFF	TGTGCCAGCAGCCCCCCTGCGGTTGAGGAGCTGTTTTTT	.	TRBV7-9	.	TRBJ2-2
CASSATEGTSNYGYTF	TGCGCCAGCAGCGCAACCGAGGGGACTTCTAACTATGGCTACACCTTC	.	TRBV5-1	.	TRBJ1-2
CASSVGQGRDQPQHF	TGTGCCAGCAGCGTAGGACAGGGCAGGGATCAGCCCCAGCATTTT	TRBD1	TRBV9	once	TRBJ1-5
CASSAIGGGLETQYF	TGTGCCAGCAGCGCCATCGGGGGGGGGCTGGAGACCCAGTACTTC	TRBD2	TRBV9	.	TRBJ2-5
CASSEGQGYGNTIYF	TGTGCCAGCAGCGAGGGACAGGGGTATGGAAACACCATATATTTT	TRBD1	TRBV7-9	.	TRBJ1-3
CASSLGTAAYGYTF	TGTGCCAGCAGCTTGGGGACAGCGGCCTATGGCTACACCTTC	.	TRBV5-6	.	TRBJ1-2
CAGGQPTPYGYTF	TGTGCCGGCGGACAGCCCACACCCTATGGCTACACCTTC	.	TRBV19	.	TRBJ1-2
CAWSGTDYEKLFF	TGTGCCTGGAGCGGGACAGATTATGAAAAACTGTTTTTT	TRBD1	TRBV30	.	TRBJ1-4
CASSLGTGRQPQHF	TGTGCCAGCAGCTTAGGGACAGGGCGTCAGCCCCAGCATTTT	TRBD1	TRBV7-9	.	TRBJ1-5
CASSLYRVEHGYTF	TGTGCCAGCAGTTTGTACAGGGTCGAGCATGGCTACACCTTC	.	TRBV28	.	TRBJ1-2
CASSVLAGWSYNEQFF	TGTGCCAGCAGTGTTTTAGCGGGGTGGTCCTACAATGAGCAGTTCTTC	TRBD2	TRBV9	.	TRBJ2-1